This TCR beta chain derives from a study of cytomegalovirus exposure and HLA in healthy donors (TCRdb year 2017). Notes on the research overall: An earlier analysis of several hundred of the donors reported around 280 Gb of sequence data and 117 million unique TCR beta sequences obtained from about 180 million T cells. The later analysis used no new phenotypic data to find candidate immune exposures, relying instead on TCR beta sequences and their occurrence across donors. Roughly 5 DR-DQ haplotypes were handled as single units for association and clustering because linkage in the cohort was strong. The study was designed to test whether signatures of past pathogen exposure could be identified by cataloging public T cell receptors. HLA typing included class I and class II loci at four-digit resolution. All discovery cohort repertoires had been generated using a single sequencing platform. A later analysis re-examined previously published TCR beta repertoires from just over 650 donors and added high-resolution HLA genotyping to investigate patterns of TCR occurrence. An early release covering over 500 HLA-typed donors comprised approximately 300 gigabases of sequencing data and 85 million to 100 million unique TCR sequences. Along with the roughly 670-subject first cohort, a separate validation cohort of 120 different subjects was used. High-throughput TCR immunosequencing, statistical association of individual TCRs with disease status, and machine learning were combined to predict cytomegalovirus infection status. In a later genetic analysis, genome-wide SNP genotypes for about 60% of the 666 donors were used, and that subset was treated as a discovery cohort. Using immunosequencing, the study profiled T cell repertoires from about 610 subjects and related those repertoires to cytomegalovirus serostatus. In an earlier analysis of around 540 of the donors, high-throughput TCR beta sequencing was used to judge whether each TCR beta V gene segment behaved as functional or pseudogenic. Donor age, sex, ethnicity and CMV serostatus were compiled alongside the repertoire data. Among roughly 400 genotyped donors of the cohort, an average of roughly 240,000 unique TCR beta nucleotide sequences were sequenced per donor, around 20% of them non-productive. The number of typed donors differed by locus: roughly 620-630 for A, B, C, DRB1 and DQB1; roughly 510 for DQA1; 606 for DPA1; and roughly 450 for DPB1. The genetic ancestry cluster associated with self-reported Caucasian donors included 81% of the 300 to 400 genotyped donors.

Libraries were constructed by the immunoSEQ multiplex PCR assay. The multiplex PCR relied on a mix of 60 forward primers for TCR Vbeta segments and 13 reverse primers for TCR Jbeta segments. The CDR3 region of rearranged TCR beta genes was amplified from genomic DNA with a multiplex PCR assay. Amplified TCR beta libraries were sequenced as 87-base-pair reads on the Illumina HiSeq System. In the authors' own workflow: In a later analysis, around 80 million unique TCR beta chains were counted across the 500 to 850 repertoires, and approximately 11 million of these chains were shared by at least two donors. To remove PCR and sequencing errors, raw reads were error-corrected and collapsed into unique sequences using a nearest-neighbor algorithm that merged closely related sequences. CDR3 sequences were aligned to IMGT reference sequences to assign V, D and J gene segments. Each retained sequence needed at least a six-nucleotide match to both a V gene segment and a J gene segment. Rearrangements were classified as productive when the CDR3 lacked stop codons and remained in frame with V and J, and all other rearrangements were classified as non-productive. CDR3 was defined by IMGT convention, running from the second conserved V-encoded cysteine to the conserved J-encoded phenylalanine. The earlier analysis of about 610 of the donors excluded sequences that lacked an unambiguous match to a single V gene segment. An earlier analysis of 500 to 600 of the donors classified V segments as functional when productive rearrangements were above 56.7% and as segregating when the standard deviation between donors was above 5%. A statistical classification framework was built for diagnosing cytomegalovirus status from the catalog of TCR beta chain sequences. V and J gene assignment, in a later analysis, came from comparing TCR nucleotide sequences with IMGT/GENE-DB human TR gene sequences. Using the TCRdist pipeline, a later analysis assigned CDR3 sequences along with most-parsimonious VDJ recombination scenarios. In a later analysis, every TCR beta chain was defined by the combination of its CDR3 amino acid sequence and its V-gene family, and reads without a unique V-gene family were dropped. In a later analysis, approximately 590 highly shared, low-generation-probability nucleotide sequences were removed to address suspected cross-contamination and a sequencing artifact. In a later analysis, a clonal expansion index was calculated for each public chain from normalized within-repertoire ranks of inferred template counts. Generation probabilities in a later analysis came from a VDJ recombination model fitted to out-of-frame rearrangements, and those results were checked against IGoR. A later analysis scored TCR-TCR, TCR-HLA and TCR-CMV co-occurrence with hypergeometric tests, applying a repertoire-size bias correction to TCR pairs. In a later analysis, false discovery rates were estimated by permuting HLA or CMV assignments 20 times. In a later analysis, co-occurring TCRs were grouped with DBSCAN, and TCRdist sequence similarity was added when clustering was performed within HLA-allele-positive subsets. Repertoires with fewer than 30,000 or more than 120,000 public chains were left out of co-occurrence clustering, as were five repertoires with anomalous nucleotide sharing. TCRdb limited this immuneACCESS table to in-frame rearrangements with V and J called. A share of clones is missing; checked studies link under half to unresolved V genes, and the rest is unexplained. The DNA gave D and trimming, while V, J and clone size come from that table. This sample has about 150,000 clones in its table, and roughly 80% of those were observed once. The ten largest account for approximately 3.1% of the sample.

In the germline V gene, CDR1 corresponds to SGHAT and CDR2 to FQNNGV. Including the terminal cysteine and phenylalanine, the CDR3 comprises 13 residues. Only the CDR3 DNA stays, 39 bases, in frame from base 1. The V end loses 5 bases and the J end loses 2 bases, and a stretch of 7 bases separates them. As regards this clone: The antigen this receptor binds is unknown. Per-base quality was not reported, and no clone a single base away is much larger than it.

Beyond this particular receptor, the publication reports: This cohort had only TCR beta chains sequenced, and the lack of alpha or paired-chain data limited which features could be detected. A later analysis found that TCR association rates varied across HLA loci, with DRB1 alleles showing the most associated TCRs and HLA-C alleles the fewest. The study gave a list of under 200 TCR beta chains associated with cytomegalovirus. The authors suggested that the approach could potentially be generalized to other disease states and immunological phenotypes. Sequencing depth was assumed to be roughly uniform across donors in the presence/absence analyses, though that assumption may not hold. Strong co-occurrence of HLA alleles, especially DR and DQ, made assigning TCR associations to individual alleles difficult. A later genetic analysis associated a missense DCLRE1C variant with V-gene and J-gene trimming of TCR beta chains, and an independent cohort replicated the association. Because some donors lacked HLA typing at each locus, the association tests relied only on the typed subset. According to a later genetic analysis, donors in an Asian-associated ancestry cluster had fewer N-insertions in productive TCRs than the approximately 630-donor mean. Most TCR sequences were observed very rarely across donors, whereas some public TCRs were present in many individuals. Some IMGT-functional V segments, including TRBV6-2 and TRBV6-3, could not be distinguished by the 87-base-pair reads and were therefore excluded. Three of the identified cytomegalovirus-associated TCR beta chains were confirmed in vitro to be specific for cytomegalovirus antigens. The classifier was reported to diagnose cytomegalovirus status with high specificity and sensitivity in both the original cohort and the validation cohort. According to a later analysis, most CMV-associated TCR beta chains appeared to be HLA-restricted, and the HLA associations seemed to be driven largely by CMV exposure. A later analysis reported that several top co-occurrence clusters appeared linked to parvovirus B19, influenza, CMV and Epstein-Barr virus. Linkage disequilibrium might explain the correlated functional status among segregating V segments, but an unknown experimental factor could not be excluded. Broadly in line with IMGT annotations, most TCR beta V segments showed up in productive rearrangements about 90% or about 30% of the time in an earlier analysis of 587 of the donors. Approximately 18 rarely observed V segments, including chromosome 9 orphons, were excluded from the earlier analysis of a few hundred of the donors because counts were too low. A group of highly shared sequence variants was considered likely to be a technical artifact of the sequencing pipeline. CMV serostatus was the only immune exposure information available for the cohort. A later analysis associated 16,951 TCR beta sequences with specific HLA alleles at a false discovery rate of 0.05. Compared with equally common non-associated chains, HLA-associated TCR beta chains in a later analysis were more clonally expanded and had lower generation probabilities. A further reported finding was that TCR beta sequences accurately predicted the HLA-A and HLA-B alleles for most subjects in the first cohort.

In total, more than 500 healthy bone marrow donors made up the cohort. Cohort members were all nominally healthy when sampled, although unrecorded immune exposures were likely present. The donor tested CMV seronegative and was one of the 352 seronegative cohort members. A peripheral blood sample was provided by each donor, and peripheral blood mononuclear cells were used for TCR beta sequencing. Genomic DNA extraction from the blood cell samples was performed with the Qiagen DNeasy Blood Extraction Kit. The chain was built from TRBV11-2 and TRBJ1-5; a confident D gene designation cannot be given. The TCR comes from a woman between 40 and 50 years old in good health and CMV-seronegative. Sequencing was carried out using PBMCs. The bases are TGTGCCAGCAGCATTCCAGGCAATCAGCCCCAGCATTTT. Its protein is CASSIPGNQPQHF.